This is a list of T cell receptor beta chains from one sample in a study of T cell clonotyping in hematopoietic cell transplantation. The protocol was immunoSEQ multiplex PCR, while the TCRdb copy is restricted to in-frame clones and leaves out a portion. There are approximately 15,000 clones in the sample; more than 70% occur only once, and 4% to 4.5% lies in the top ten. The sequencing used PBMCs, collected 100 days after allogeneic stem cell transplant. The receptors come from a male patient in his sixties or seventies who had an allogeneic stem cell transplant from a related donor, so the T cells may come from the graft donor. Some clones in this sample may be carry-over from other donors' samples. Each CDR3 is given without its conserved first and last residue. The D gene is left open where the match is weak. Clone sizes are given selectively: once, few, many, or a class where the clone is expanded.

abundance: once; d_gene: .; v_gene: TRBV13; j_gene: TRBJ2-7; CDR3aa: ASSLGPGRVHEQY
abundance: once; d_gene: .; v_gene: TRBV30; j_gene: TRBJ1-6; CDR3aa: AWSVGTGPSPLH
abundance: few; d_gene: .; v_gene: TRBV4-3; j_gene: TRBJ1-6; CDR3aa: ASSQQKSSGWNSPLH
abundance: .; d_gene: .; v_gene: TRBV5-1; j_gene: TRBJ2-5; CDR3aa: ASSPGANQETQY
abundance: .; d_gene: TRBD1; v_gene: TRBV5-1; j_gene: TRBJ2-7; CDR3aa: ASSSGGQGFYEQY
abundance: few; d_gene: .; v_gene: TRBV4-1; j_gene: TRBJ1-4; CDR3aa: ASSQAVWGEGEKLF
abundance: .; d_gene: .; v_gene: TRBV7-9; j_gene: TRBJ2-3; CDR3aa: ASSFRSLGDTQY
abundance: .; d_gene: TRBD1; v_gene: TRBV19; j_gene: TRBJ2-6; CDR3aa: ASSTGTGGGNVLT
abundance: .; d_gene: .; v_gene: TRBV4-1; j_gene: TRBJ1-2; CDR3aa: ASSQEGLLYGYT
abundance: once; d_gene: TRBD1; v_gene: TRBV5-6; j_gene: TRBJ1-2; CDR3aa: ASTKGAGQGVRNYGYT
abundance: .; d_gene: .; v_gene: TRBV10-3; j_gene: TRBJ1-2; CDR3aa: AIKIRGFDGYT
abundance: .; d_gene: .; v_gene: TRBV28; j_gene: TRBJ1-5; CDR3aa: ASSGWEGEPQH
abundance: .; d_gene: .; v_gene: TRBV6-1; j_gene: TRBJ1-2; CDR3aa: ASRRPLLYGYT
abundance: .; d_gene: .; v_gene: TRBV5-4; j_gene: TRBJ2-5; CDR3aa: ASSFSAKETQY
abundance: .; d_gene: .; v_gene: TRBV5-1; j_gene: TRBJ1-2; CDR3aa: ASSLRMGQANNYGYT
abundance: .; d_gene: TRBD1; v_gene: TRBV28; j_gene: TRBJ1-1; CDR3aa: ASRGQGASEAF
abundance: once; d_gene: TRBD1; v_gene: TRBV5-7; j_gene: TRBJ1-1; CDR3aa: ASSPRQGKNTEAF
abundance: .; d_gene: .; v_gene: TRBV4-1; j_gene: TRBJ1-6; CDR3aa: ASSQEMGHWELPLH
abundance: .; d_gene: .; v_gene: TRBV11-2; j_gene: TRBJ1-5; CDR3aa: ASSSRVDDQPQH
abundance: .; d_gene: .; v_gene: TRBV5-6; j_gene: TRBJ2-7; CDR3aa: ASSLVGGYEQY
abundance: .; d_gene: TRBD1; v_gene: TRBV5-4; j_gene: TRBJ1-1; CDR3aa: ASSSDDRGYMNTEAF
abundance: once; d_gene: .; v_gene: TRBV6-5; j_gene: TRBJ1-2; CDR3aa: ASRTRTVGNYGYT
abundance: once; d_gene: .; v_gene: TRBV7-9; j_gene: TRBJ1-2; CDR3aa: ASSYSGRVYGYT
abundance: few; d_gene: .; v_gene: TRBV7-2; j_gene: TRBJ1-1; CDR3aa: ASSPRRGTEAF
abundance: .; d_gene: .; v_gene: TRBV19; j_gene: TRBJ1-5; CDR3aa: ASLLLGRANQPQH
abundance: once; d_gene: .; v_gene: TRBV4-2; j_gene: TRBJ2-3; CDR3aa: ASSQALSGTDTQY
abundance: .; d_gene: TRBD2; v_gene: TRBV9; j_gene: TRBJ2-3; CDR3aa: ASSLAGVTDTQY
abundance: .; d_gene: TRBD2; v_gene: TRBV5-1; j_gene: TRBJ2-7; CDR3aa: ASSFGSGGPKEQY
abundance: .; d_gene: .; v_gene: TRBV7-3; j_gene: TRBJ2-6; CDR3aa: ASSFSGALGANVLT
abundance: .; d_gene: .; v_gene: TRBV11-3; j_gene: TRBJ1-6; CDR3aa: ASSFALPTGSPLH
abundance: .; d_gene: .; v_gene: TRBV14; j_gene: TRBJ1-4; CDR3aa: ASSQEWGQSEKLF
abundance: .; d_gene: TRBD2; v_gene: TRBV5-1; j_gene: TRBJ2-6; CDR3aa: ASSLAGTSSGANVLT
abundance: .; d_gene: .; v_gene: TRBV29-1; j_gene: TRBJ2-7; CDR3aa: SALFRSRGTSYEQY
abundance: .; d_gene: TRBD1; v_gene: TRBV6-5; j_gene: TRBJ2-7; CDR3aa: ASQDRREQY
abundance: .; d_gene: TRBD1; v_gene: TRBV4-1; j_gene: TRBJ2-3; CDR3aa: ASSQARDRDTDTQY
abundance: .; d_gene: .; v_gene: TRBV19; j_gene: TRBJ2-2; CDR3aa: ASSIGRGALNTGELF
abundance: .; d_gene: .; v_gene: TRBV11-2; j_gene: TRBJ2-1; CDR3aa: ASSFASSYNEQF
abundance: .; d_gene: .; v_gene: TRBV6-5; j_gene: TRBJ2-2; CDR3aa: ASRRFRGADGELF
abundance: .; d_gene: .; v_gene: TRBV9; j_gene: TRBJ1-1; CDR3aa: ASSVEFTLNTEAF
abundance: .; d_gene: TRBD2; v_gene: TRBV19; j_gene: TRBJ2-1; CDR3aa: ASSFFGGSLNEQF
abundance: .; d_gene: .; v_gene: TRBV7-2; j_gene: TRBJ2-1; CDR3aa: ASSLELYRSHEQF
abundance: .; d_gene: TRBD2; v_gene: TRBV25-1; j_gene: TRBJ2-1; CDR3aa: ASSEYSAGGNEQF
abundance: .; d_gene: .; v_gene: TRBV10-2; j_gene: TRBJ1-1; CDR3aa: ASSPGFNTEAF
abundance: once; d_gene: TRBD1; v_gene: TRBV11-2; j_gene: TRBJ2-7; CDR3aa: ASSSTGQGYEQY
abundance: .; d_gene: .; v_gene: TRBV7-2; j_gene: TRBJ2-2; CDR3aa: ASSVTKLNTGELF
abundance: .; d_gene: TRBD2; v_gene: TRBV7-2; j_gene: TRBJ2-3; CDR3aa: ASSLGLAGADTQY